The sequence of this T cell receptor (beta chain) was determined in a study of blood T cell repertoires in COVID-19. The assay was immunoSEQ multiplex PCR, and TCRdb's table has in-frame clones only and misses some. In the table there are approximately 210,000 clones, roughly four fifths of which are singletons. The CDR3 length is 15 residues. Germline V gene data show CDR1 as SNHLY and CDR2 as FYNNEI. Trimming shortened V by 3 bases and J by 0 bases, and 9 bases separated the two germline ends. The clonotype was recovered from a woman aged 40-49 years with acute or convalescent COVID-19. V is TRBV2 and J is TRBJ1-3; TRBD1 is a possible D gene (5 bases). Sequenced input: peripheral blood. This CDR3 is CASSDRGISGNTIYF. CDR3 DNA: TGTGCCAGCAGTGACCGGGGGATCTCTGGAAACACCATATATTTT.